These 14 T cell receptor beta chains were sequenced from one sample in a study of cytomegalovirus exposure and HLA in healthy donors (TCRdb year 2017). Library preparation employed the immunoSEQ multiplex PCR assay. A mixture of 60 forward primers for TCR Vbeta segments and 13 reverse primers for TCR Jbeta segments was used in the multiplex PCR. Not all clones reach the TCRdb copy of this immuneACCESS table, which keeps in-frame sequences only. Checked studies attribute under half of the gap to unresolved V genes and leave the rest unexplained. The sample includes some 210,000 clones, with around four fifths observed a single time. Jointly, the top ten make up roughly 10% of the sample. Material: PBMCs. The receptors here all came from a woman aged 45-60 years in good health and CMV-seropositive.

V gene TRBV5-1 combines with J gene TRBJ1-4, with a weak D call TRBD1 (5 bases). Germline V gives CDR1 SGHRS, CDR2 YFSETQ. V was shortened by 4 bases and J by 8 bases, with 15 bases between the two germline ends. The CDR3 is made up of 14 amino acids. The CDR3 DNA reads TGCGCCAGCAGCCCTGGCGGGGGACGGGAAAAACTGTTTTTT. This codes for CASSPGGGREKLFF.

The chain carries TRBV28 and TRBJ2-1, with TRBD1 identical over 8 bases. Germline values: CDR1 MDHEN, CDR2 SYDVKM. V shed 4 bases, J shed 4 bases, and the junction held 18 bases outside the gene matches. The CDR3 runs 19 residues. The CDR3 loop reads CASSSGTGLLGPVYNEQFF. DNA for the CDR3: TGTGCCAGCAGTTCCGGGACAGGTCTTTTGGGTCCTGTATACAATGAGCAGTTCTTC.

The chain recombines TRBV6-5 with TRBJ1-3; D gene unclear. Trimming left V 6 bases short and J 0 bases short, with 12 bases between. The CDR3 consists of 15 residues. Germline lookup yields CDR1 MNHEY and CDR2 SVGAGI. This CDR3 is CASRTTRYSGNTIYF. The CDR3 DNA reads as TGTGCCAGCAGAACGACACGTTACTCTGGAAACACCATATATTTT.

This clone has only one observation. The CDR3 coding sequence is TGCGCCAGCAGCTACCACTGGGACAGGGGATTTGTCAATGAGCAGTTCTTC. Translation gives CASSYHWDRGFVNEQFF. V and J are TRBV5-1 and TRBJ2-1; 10 positions agree with TRBD1. Germline assignment: CDR1 SGHRS and CDR2 YFSETQ. The CDR3 is 17 residues long. After removal of 3 bases from V and 6 bases from J, the junction contained 12 bases not matched to a gene.

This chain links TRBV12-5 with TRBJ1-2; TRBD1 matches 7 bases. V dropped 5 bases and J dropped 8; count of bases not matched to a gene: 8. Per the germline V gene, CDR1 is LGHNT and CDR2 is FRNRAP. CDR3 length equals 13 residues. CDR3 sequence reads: CASGPKTGKGYTF. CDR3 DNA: TGTGCTAGTGGTCCGAAGACAGGGAAGGGCTACACCTTC.

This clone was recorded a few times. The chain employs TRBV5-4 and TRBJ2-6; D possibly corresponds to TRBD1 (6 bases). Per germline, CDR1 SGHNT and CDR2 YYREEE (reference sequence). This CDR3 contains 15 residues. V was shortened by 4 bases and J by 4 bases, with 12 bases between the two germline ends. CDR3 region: CASSTQGTGANVLTF. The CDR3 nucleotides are TGTGCCAGCAGCACCCAGGGGACGGGGGCCAACGTCCTGACTTTC.

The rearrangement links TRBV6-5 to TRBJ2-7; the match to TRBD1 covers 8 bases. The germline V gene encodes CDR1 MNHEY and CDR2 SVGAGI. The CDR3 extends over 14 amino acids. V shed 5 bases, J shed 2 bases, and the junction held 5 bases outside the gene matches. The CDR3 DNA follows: TGTGCCAGCAGTAGACAGGGGCCCACCTACGAGCAGTACTTC. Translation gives CASSRQGPTYEQYF.

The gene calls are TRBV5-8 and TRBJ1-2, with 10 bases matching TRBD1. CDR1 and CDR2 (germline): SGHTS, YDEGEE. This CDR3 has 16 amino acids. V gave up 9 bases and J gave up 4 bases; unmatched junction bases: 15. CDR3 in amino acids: CATQPKPGQGFYGYTF. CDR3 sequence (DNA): TGTGCCACTCAACCAAAACCGGGACAGGGGTTCTATGGCTACACCTTC.

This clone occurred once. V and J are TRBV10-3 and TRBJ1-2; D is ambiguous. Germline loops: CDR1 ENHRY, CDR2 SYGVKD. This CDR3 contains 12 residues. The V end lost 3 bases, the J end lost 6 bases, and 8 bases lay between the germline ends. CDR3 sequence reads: CAISETSNGYTF. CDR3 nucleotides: TGTGCCATCAGTGAAACAAGTAATGGCTACACCTTC.

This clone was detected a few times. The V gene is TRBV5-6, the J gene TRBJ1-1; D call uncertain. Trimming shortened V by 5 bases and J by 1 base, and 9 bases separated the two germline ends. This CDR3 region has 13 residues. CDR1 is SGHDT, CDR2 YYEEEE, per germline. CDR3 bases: TGTGCCAGCAGTTACAGAGAGAACACTGAAGCTTTCTTT. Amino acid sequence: CASSYRENTEAFF.

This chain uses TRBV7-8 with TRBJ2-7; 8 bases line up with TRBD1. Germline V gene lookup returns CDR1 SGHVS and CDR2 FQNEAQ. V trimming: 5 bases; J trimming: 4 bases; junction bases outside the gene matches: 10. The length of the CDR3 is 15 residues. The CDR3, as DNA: TGTGCCAGCAGCCTGAGTACAGGGGGTATATACGAGCAGTACTTC. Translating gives CASSLSTGGIYEQYF.

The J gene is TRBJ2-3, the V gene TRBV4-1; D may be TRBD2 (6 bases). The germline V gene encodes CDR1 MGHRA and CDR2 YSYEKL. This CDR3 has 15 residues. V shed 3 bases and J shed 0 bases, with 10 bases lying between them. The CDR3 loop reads CASSQLAKSTDTQYF. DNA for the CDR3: TGCGCCAGCAGCCAGCTAGCGAAGAGCACAGATACGCAGTATTTT.

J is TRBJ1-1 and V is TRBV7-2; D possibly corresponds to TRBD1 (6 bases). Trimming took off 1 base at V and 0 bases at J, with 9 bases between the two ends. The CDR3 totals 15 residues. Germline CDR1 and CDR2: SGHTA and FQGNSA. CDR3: CASSLEPGVNTEAFF. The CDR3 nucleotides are TGTGCCAGCAGCTTAGAGCCAGGGGTGAACACTGAAGCTTTCTTT.

The DNA for the CDR3 is TGTGCCAGCAGTGTAACAGGGGTCAATGAGCAGTTCTTC. Protein product: CASSVTGVNEQFF. This chain links TRBV25-1 with TRBJ2-1, with 7 bases aligning to TRBD1. The germline CDR1 and CDR2 sequences are MGHDK and SYGVNS. Unmatched junction bases numbered 3, after V lost 4 bases and J lost 6 bases. CDR3 length equals 13 residues.